Following are 5 T cell receptor beta chains from one sample sequenced in a study of T cell responses to AZD1222 COVID-19 vaccine. Measured with immunoSEQ multiplex PCR; TCRdb has only the in-frame clones, and not every one. The sample contains about 92,000 clones, 88% of which appear only once. Specimen: peripheral blood, collected on day 0 of AZD1222 vaccination. These receptor sequences come from an adult in good health.

The rearrangement joins TRBV2 to TRBJ2-2, with D perhaps given as TRBD1 or TRBD2 (7 bases each). Germline V gives CDR1 SNHLY, CDR2 FYNNEI. V lost 4 bases to trimming and J lost 4 bases, with 19 bases between them. This CDR3 has 17 residues. CDR3 protein: CASSGQGGRTITGELFF. Here the CDR3 DNA reads TGTGCCAGCAGTGGCCAGGGGGGGAGGACTATCACCGGGGAGCTGTTTTTT. The variable domain in full, with the rest retrieved from reference TRBV2 and TRBJ2-2, is EPEVTQTPSHQVTQMGQEVILRCVPISNHLYFYWYRQILGQKVEFLVSFYNNEISEKSEIFDDQFSVERPDGSNFTLKIRSTKLEDSAMYFCASSGQGGRTITGELFFGEGSRLTVL.

The rearrangement links TRBV30 to TRBJ2-7; TRBD1 aligns across 8 bases. Germline V gene data show CDR1 as GTSNPN and CDR2 as SVGIG (reference sequence). With 8 bases clipped from V and 5 bases from J, the junction kept 11 bases outside the gene matches. CDR3 length: 13 amino acids. This chain's CDR3 is CATSFRDRNEQYF. CDR3 nucleotides: TGTGCCACCTCATTCCGGGACAGGAACGAGCAGTACTTC.

The CDR3 DNA reads TGCGCCAGCAGCTTGGGGCCTAGCACAGATACGCAGTATTTT. Translation: CASSLGPSTDTQYF. J is TRBJ2-3 and V is TRBV5-1; D remains unclear. Trimming removed 0 bases at V and 0 bases at J, with 5 bases between. The CDR3 runs to 14 residues. Germline loops: CDR1 SGHRS, CDR2 YFSETQ.

The table lists this clone with a few counts. The genes are TRBV29-1 and TRBJ2-1; 7 bases agree with TRBD1. Germline V gene sequence: CDR1 SQVTM, CDR2 ANQGSEA. CDR3 length: 16 residues. V gave up 0 bases and J gave up 3 bases; unmatched junction bases: 8. CDR3 protein: CSVEDPDREGYNEQFF. CDR3 in DNA: TGCAGCGTTGAAGATCCCGACAGGGAAGGCTACAATGAGCAGTTCTTC.

This rearrangement joins TRBV18 to TRBJ2-7; TRBD1 agrees at 8 bases. Germline V lookup: CDR1 KGHSH, CDR2 LQKENI. This CDR3 is 13 amino acids long. Unmatched junction bases numbered 2, after V lost 3 bases and J lost 4 bases. The CDR3 DNA follows: TGTGCCAGCTCACCGAACAGGGGGTACGAGCAGTACTTC. It encodes CASSPNRGYEQYF.